What follows are 5 T cell receptor beta chains derived from one specimen sequenced in a study of T-cell memory formation after mild COVID-19. TCRdb redid the calling of the 5' RACE reads with MiXCR, one entry per CDR3 protein. The sample shows around 90,000 distinct CDR3 sequences, about 13% of them seen only once. Input material: PBMCs or a T cell subset sorted from them (not recorded which). These receptors were collected from an adult woman who had mild COVID-19 (a few samples of this study predate the infection). Cell type and time point are not known.

The chain has TRBV6-1 and TRBJ2-2; D gene ambiguous. Trimming stripped 2 bases from V and 2 bases from J, with 12 bases between. This CDR3 comprises 16 residues. Per germline, CDR1 MNHNS and CDR2 SASEGT. DNA of the CDR3: TGTGCCAGCAGTGAATTGAGGTCAGGAAACACCGGGGAGCTGTTTTTT. This sequence encodes CASSELRSGNTGELFF.

This sequence joins TRBV4-2 and TRBJ2-7; unclear D gene. The CDR3 runs to 13 residues. Trimming removed 1 base from V and 3 bases from J, with 7 bases in between. Germline V gene data show CDR1 as LGHNA and CDR2 as YNFKEQ. CDR3 in amino acids: CASSQGTGYEQYF. The CDR3, as DNA: TGTGCCAGCAGCCAAGGTACGGGCTACGAGCAGTACTTC.

The V call is TRBV29-1, the J call TRBJ1-1, with D perhaps TRBD1 (5 bases). This CDR3 has 13 amino acids. The germline V gene has CDR1 SQVTM and CDR2 ANQGSEA. The V gene lost 6 bases and the J gene lost 1 base, with 12 bases spanning the gap. CDR3 sequence: CSVSPTGNTEAFF. In DNA, the CDR3 is TGCAGCGTCTCCCCTACAGGGAACACTGAAGCTTTCTTT.

The sample holds a few counts of this clonotype. The chain uses TRBV7-6 and TRBJ2-1, with D maybe TRBD2 (5 bases). CDR3 length equals 14 residues. V lost 4 bases and J lost 4, with 11 bases in between. Germline values: CDR1 SGHVS, CDR2 FNYEAQ. The CDR3 nucleotides are TGTGCCAGCAGCTCTGGAGGACTTTACAATGAGCAGTTCTTC. Translation: CASSSGGLYNEQFF.

This clonotype appeared a few times. The chain links TRBV7-3 to TRBJ2-2; D unclear. CDR3 size: 17 residues. Looked up from germline, CDR1 is SGHTA and CDR2 is FQGTGA. Between the trimmed V and J ends, which lost 5 bases and 5 bases, there was a span of 21 bases. CDR3 coding DNA: TGTGCCAGCAGCCCAACGGCGCCGATTTTAGGGACCGGGGAGCTGTTTTTT. The encoded protein is CASSPTAPILGTGELFF.